The text below deals with one TCR beta chain. The sample belongs to a study of blood T cell repertoires in COVID-19. Study context: The United States, Italy and Spain were the sources of the acute and convalescent COVID-19 samples. The analysed material was cDNA or gDNA that came from T cells, B-cell-depleted T cells, or PBMCs.

Per the original data handling: Amplification of reference gene primers was used by the study to estimate nucleated cell counts. Profiling relied on immunoSEQ multiplex PCR, and the TCRdb table lists in-frame clones only, not all of them. That table furnishes V, J and clone size, whereas the DNA furnished D and trimming. The data hold approximately 100,000 clones, with approximately 80% observed a single time. The CDR3 has 14 residues. The germline V gene has CDR1 KGHSH and CDR2 LQKENI. The ends lost 3 bases at V and 5 bases at J; junction bases unmatched: 3. The sample comprised peripheral blood. This receptor was taken from a human donor in a cohort sampled during active COVID-19. This chain uses TRBV18 with TRBJ1-5, with 8 nucleotides matching TRBD1. In DNA, the CDR3 is TGTGCCAGCTCACCCTGGACAGGGTATCAGCCCCAGCATTTT. Its protein product is CASSPWTGYQPQHF.